This T cell receptor (beta chain) stems from a study of OX40 agonist ivuxolimab in advanced cancers. Some clones are missing from TCRdb's copy, which holds only in-frame ones; the method was immunoSEQ multiplex PCR. The sample shows approximately 52,000 clones, 84% of them seen only once. The CDR3 extends over 15 amino acids. V was pared by 5 bases and J by 5 bases, with 5 bases of the junction left unmatched. CDR1 is SGHAT, CDR2 FQDESV, per germline (reference sequence). This chain links TRBV11-1 with TRBJ2-2, with 10 bases fitting TRBD2. The clonotype comes from an adult with an advanced solid tumor such as melanoma, head and neck, liver or kidney cancer. The sequencing here drew on CD4+ or CD8+ T cells sorted from blood, taken in a trial of the OX40 agonist ivuxolimab. The CDR3 coding sequence is TGTGCCAGCAGCCCAGCGGGAGGGCCAACCGGGGAGCTGTTTTTT. Translated, it gives CASSPAGGPTGELFF.